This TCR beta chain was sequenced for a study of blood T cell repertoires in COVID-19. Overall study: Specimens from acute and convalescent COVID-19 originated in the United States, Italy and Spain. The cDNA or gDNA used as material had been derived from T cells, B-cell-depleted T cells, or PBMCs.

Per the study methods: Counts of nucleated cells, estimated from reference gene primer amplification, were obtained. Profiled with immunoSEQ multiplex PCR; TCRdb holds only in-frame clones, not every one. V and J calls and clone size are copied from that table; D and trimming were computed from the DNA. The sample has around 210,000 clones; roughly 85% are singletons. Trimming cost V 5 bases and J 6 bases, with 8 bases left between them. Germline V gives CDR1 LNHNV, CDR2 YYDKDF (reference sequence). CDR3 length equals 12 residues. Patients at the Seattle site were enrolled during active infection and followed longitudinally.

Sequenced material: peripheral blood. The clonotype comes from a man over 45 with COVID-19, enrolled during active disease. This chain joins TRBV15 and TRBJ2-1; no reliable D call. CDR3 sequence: CATSLRGNEQFF. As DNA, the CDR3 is TGTGCCACCAGCCTTAGAGGCAATGAGCAGTTCTTC.